This TCR beta chain originates from a study of blood T cell repertoires in COVID-19. Sequencing used immunoSEQ multiplex PCR; TCRdb keeps in-frame clones, though not all of them. The table records some 39,000 clones, around 86% of them present only once. The J segment lost 7 bases and the V segment lost 1 base, leaving 4 bases of the junction unmatched. This CDR3 region has 13 residues. The clonotype was recovered from a man aged 35 to 55 with active COVID-19. This rearrangement joins TRBV12-3 or TRBV12-4 to TRBJ2-7; TRBD2 agrees at 7 bases. The sequenced sample consisted of peripheral blood. CDR3 amino acids: CASSLGGRDEQYF. The DNA of the CDR3 is TGTGCCAGCAGTTTAGGGGGGAGGGATGAGCAGTACTTC.